This T cell receptor (beta chain) comes out of a study of cytomegalovirus exposure and HLA in healthy donors. Study observations and caveats: Usually a TCR sequence was rare, but some public TCRs were found in many donors. There were 150 to 200 TCR beta chains listed as cytomegalovirus-associated. Upon later analysis, HLA-associated TCR beta chains proved more clonally expanded than other, equally common chains. In an earlier analysis, most TCR beta V segments were productive about 87% or about 30% of the time.

13 Jbeta primers and 60 Vbeta primers were used for the PCR. Measured with immunoSEQ multiplex PCR; TCRdb has only the in-frame clones, and not every one. The sample's table shows some 84,000 clones. As to this clone: Its antigen is still unknown.

Germline lookup yields CDR1 MNHNY and CDR2 SVGAGI (reference sequence). J gave up 0 bases and V 6 bases, and 7 bases lay outside the gene matches. This CDR3 is built from 15 residues. The chain carries TRBV6-6 and TRBJ1-2, with 7 positions matching TRBD1. The sample was PBMCs. The TCR comes from a man aged 45-65 years in good health and CMV-seronegative. DNA for the CDR3: TGTGCCAGCAGCAACCAGGGGGACCCTAACTATGGCTACACCTTC. This encodes CASSNQGDPNYGYTF.